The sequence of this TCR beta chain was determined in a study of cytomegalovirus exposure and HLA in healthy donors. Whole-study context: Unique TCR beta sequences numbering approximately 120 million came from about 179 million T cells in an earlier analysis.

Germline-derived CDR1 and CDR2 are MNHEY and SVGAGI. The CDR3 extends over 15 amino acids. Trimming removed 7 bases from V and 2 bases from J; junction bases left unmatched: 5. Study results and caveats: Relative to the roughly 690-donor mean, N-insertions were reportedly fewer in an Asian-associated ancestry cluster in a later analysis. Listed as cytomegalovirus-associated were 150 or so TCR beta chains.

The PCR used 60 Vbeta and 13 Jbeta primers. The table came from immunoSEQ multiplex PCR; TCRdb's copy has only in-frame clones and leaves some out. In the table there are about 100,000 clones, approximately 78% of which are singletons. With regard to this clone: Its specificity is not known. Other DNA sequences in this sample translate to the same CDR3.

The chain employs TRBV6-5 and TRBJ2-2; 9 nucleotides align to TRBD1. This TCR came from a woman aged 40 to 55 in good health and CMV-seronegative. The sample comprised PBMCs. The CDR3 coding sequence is TGTGCCAGCAACGGACAGGGGACTAACACCGGGGAGCTGTTTTTT. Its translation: CASNGQGTNTGELFF.